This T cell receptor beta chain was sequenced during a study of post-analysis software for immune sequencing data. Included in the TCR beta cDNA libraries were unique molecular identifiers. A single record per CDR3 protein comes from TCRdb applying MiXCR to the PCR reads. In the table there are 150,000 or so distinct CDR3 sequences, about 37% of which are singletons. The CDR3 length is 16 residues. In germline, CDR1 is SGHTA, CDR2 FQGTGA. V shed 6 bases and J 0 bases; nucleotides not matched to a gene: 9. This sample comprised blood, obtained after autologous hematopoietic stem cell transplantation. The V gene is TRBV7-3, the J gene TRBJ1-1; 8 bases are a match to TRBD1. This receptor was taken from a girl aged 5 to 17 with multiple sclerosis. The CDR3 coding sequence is TGTGCCAGCAGTGCGCTGGGACAGGCGCTGAACACTGAAGCTTTCTTT. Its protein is CASSALGQALNTEAFF. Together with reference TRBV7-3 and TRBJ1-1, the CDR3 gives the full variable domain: GAGVSQTPSNKVTEKGKYVELRCDPISGHTALYWYRQSLGQGPEFLIYFQGTGAADDSGLPNDRFFAVRPEGSVSTLKIQRTERGDSAVYLCASSALGQALNTEAFFGQGTRLTVV.